The rows below give T cell receptor beta chains drawn from one sample of a study of neoadjuvant nivolumab and ipilimumab in lung cancer. Profiled with immunoSEQ multiplex PCR; TCRdb holds only in-frame clones, not every one. This sample has under 35,000 clones; just over 90% occur once, and the top ten carry about 5%. The specimen was peripheral blood, collected after neoadjuvant nivolumab, alone or with ipilimumab, at or shortly before surgery. The receptor set was obtained from an adult with non-small cell lung cancer. The CDR3 runs from the conserved cysteine through the conserved F or W. Fields, in order: clone size, V gene, D gene, J gene, CDR3 DNA, CDR3 protein. The D gene is left open where the match is weak. The listing skips clone size in some rows; elsewhere it reads once, few, many or a size class.

once	TRBV5-1	NA	TRBJ1-1	TGCGCCAGCAGCTTGCGGGACCTCTTCAGGGGAAACACTGAAGCTTTCTTT	CASSLRDLFRGNTEAFF
once	TRBV18	NA	TRBJ2-5	TGTGCCAGCTCACCAGGGGCGTCTGAGACCCAGTACTTC	CASSPGASETQYF
NA	TRBV5-1	NA	TRBJ2-3	TGCGCCAGCAGCTTGGACGGAACAGATACGCAGTATTTT	CASSLDGTDTQYF
NA	TRBV6-1	NA	TRBJ1-1	TGTGCCAGCAGTGAAGGGGGCACTGAAGCTTTCTTT	CASSEGGTEAFF
NA	TRBV5-1	TRBD1	TRBJ1-2	TGCGCCAGCAGCTATCAGACAGGGAACTATGGCTACACCTTC	CASSYQTGNYGYTF
NA	TRBV19	TRBD1	TRBJ2-7	TGTGCCAGTAGTCTGGGACAGGGCTACGAGCAGTACTTC	CASSLGQGYEQYF
once	TRBV10-3	NA	TRBJ2-5	TGTGCCATCAGTGACGGGAGAGAGACCCAGTACTTC	CAISDGRETQYF
NA	TRBV2	TRBD2	TRBJ2-3	TGTGCCAGCAGTCCCTTGGGCGGGGGGGTGACAGATACGCAGTATTTT	CASSPLGGGVTDTQYF
NA	TRBV11-2	TRBD1	TRBJ1-1	TGTGCCAGCAGCTTTAGACAGGGCGGGTTGGCTTTCTTT	CASSFRQGGLAFF
NA	TRBV7-9	TRBD1	TRBJ1-6	TGTGCCAGCAGCTTGGGACAGACCCGTTCGATTTCACCCCTCCACTTT	CASSLGQTRSISPLHF
few	TRBV13	TRBD1	TRBJ1-2	TGTGCCACCCAGGGGGGGGCTAGCGGCTACACCTTC	CATQGGASGYTF
NA	TRBV11-2	NA	TRBJ1-5	TGTGCCAGCAGCTTAGACTGGGGTCAGCCCCAGCATTTT	CASSLDWGQPQHF
NA	TRBV7-9	NA	TRBJ1-1	TGTGCCATCACCAAGAGGCAGGACACTGAAGCTTTCTTT	CAITKRQDTEAFF
NA	TRBV7-3	TRBD2	TRBJ2-3	TGTGCCAGCAGCAGGACTAGCGGGGGGGCAGATACGCAGTATTTT	CASSRTSGGADTQYF
NA	TRBV29-1	NA	TRBJ1-2	TGCAGCGTCACACAGGTGGGGGACGGCTACACCTTC	CSVTQVGDGYTF
NA	TRBV5-1	TRBD1	TRBJ2-3	TGCGCCAGCAGCCTCGGACAGGGGGCAGATACGCAGTATTTT	CASSLGQGADTQYF
NA	TRBV14	NA	TRBJ2-7	TGTGCCAGCAGCCAAGATCTAGGAGTCTCCTACGAGCAGTACTTC	CASSQDLGVSYEQYF
NA	TRBV11-2	NA	TRBJ1-6	TGTGCCAGCAGCTTATCATACTACGGGGTCCATAATTCACCCCTCCACTTT	CASSLSYYGVHNSPLHF
NA	TRBV5-4	TRBD1	TRBJ1-3	TGTGCCAGCAGCAGCACAGGGGTCCCTGGAAACACCATATATTTT	CASSSTGVPGNTIYF
NA	TRBV4-2	TRBD1	TRBJ1-1	TGTGCCAGCAGCCAAGATCAGGGGGACACTGAAGCTTTCTTT	CASSQDQGDTEAFF
NA	TRBV7-9	NA	TRBJ1-2	TGTGCCAGCAGCGGTGAAAACCATGGAAAGACCTATGGCTACACCTTC	CASSGENHGKTYGYTF
NA	TRBV4-2	NA	TRBJ1-2	TGTGCCAGCAGCCCACCCGGGACTAACTATGGCTACACCTTC	CASSPPGTNYGYTF
NA	TRBV2	NA	TRBJ2-5	TGTGCCAGCAGACAGGGTGGGGAGACCCAGTACTTC	CASRQGGETQYF
NA	TRBV6-5	TRBD2	TRBJ2-1	TGTGCCAGCACCGTAGCGGGGGGGCATAATGAGCAGTTCTTC	CASTVAGGHNEQFF
NA	TRBV5-6	NA	TRBJ1-2	TGTGCCAGCAGCCAAACAGGGATTAAGGGCTACACCTTC	CASSQTGIKGYTF
NA	TRBV5-6	NA	TRBJ2-5	TGTGCCAGCAGCTTACCCCAGGAGACCCAGTACTTC	CASSLPQETQYF
NA	TRBV5-4	TRBD2	TRBJ2-7	TGTGCCAGCAGCCTAGGGCCGGGACTACATTCTTTC	CASSLGPGLHSF
NA	TRBV29-1	TRBD2	TRBJ2-3	TGCAGCGGCGGGGGGGCCACAGATACGCAGTATTTT	CSGGGATDTQYF
once	TRBV5-4	TRBD1	TRBJ1-6	TGTGCCAGCAGCTTGGCGCGGGACAGACTCTCCTATAATTCACCCCTCCACTTT	CASSLARDRLSYNSPLHF
NA	TRBV4-2	TRBD2	TRBJ2-3	TGTGCCAGCAGCCAAGAATGGACTAGCGGGGGTGGCGCAGATACGCAGTATTTT	CASSQEWTSGGGADTQYF
NA	TRBV18	NA	TRBJ2-7	TGTGCCAGCTCACCCATGAAGGTCTTTCGGGACCCACGAGACGAGCAGTACTTC	CASSPMKVFRDPRDEQYF
few	TRBV5-1	TRBD2	TRBJ2-7	TGCGCCAGCAGCTTGGCCGGGACTAGGGGCGAGCAGTACTTC	CASSLAGTRGEQYF
NA	TRBV11-2	NA	TRBJ2-3	TGTGCCAGCAGCCCTCAACCTAGCACAGATACGCAGTATTTT	CASSPQPSTDTQYF
NA	TRBV11-2	TRBD2	TRBJ2-3	TGTGCCAGCAGCTTAGACTCTAGCGGGGTTGGGGCAGATACGCAGTATTTT	CASSLDSSGVGADTQYF
NA	TRBV5-1	TRBD2	TRBJ2-1	TGCGCCAGCAGCTTGGAGGCTAGCGGGGAGTACAATGAGCAGTTCTTC	CASSLEASGEYNEQFF
NA	TRBV5-3	TRBD1	TRBJ1-3	TGTGCCAAGAATATCAAGGGACAGGGGTTAGGTGGAAACACCATATATTTT	CAKNIKGQGLGGNTIYF
NA	TRBV2	NA	TRBJ1-3	TGTGCCAGCAGCGCGACTGCCCTGGCTGGAAACACCATATATTTT	CASSATALAGNTIYF
NA	TRBV6-5	NA	TRBJ1-2	TGTGCCAGCAGTTACGGAGGGAATTTAGGTGGCTACACCTTC	CASSYGGNLGGYTF
NA	TRBV5-1	NA	TRBJ1-5	TGCGCCAGCAGCTTGGGGGGGAGGGTAAGTCAGCCCCAGCATTTT	CASSLGGRVSQPQHF
once	TRBV5-4	NA	TRBJ2-3	TGTGCCAGCAGCTTGGGCCGTAGGGATACGCAGTATTTT	CASSLGRRDTQYF
NA	TRBV5-6	TRBD1	TRBJ1-5	TGTGCCAGCAGCTTCCGGGACAGGGGAGATCAGCCCCAGCATTTT	CASSFRDRGDQPQHF
NA	TRBV27	TRBD1	TRBJ1-5	TGTGCCAGCAGTTTAAAGGCAGGGGGATATAGCAATCAGCCCCAGCATTTT	CASSLKAGGYSNQPQHF
NA	TRBV5-6	NA	TRBJ1-3	TGTGCCAGCAGCTTACCCGGGAAACCTGGAAACACCATATATTTT	CASSLPGKPGNTIYF
NA	TRBV5-1	TRBD1	TRBJ1-2	TGCGCCAGCAGCTTGGACCGACAGGGGGAAGGCTACACCTTC	CASSLDRQGEGYTF
NA	TRBV7-3	NA	TRBJ2-7	TGTGCCAGCAGCCCAAACGGGGGCGGGCCCTACGAGCAGTACTTC	CASSPNGGGPYEQYF
NA	TRBV25-1	TRBD2	TRBJ2-3	TGTGCCAGCAGTGAAAATGTAGCGGGGGGGAACACAGATACGCAGTATTTT	CASSENVAGGNTDTQYF
NA	TRBV11-2	NA	TRBJ1-2	TGTGCCAGCAGCTTAAACGTCAAATGGAACTATGGCTACACCTTC	CASSLNVKWNYGYTF
NA	TRBV2	TRBD1	TRBJ2-5	TGTGCCAGCAAGGGAGAACAGGGGATTGAGACCCAGTACTTC	CASKGEQGIETQYF
NA	TRBV4-2	NA	TRBJ1-1	TGTGCCAGCAGCCGTCCAGGCCCGATCAAGAACACTGAAGCTTTCTTT	CASSRPGPIKNTEAFF
once	TRBV5-5	NA	TRBJ1-5	TGTGCCAGCAGTGCCTATCCACAGGGTAGCAATCAGCCCCAGCATTTT	CASSAYPQGSNQPQHF
NA	TRBV11-1	TRBD2	TRBJ2-1	TGTGCCAGCAGCTTAATAGCGGGGGCCTACAATGAGCAGTTCTTC	CASSLIAGAYNEQFF
NA	TRBV2	NA	TRBJ1-1	TGTGCCAGCAGTGCGGAATGGGATACTGAAGCTTTCTTT	CASSAEWDTEAFF
NA	TRBV18	NA	TRBJ2-2	TGTGCCAGCTCACCGGGACCGACCCGTGAGCTGTTTTTT	CASSPGPTRELFF
NA	TRBV2	NA	TRBJ1-5	TGTGCCAGCAGTAAAGAATACGGCTTAAATCAGCCCCAGCATTTT	CASSKEYGLNQPQHF
NA	TRBV10-1	NA	TRBJ1-2	TGCGCCAGCAGTGGCTCCAAGAACTATGGCTACACCTTC	CASSGSKNYGYTF
NA	TRBV11-2	NA	TRBJ1-2	TGTGCCAGCAGCTTAGATTACGGTACGGGACCCTCCGGCTACACCTTC	CASSLDYGTGPSGYTF
NA	TRBV7-6	NA	TRBJ1-1	TGTGCCAGCAGCTTAAAGCAAAACACTGAAGCTTTCTTT	CASSLKQNTEAFF
NA	TRBV5-1	NA	TRBJ1-6	TGCGCCAGCAGCTTGCGTGGCTCCTATAATTCACCCCTCCACTTT	CASSLRGSYNSPLHF
once	TRBV7-9	NA	TRBJ1-3	TGTGCCAGCAGCTTACAGGGCTTCGGAAACACCATATATTTT	CASSLQGFGNTIYF
NA	TRBV18	NA	TRBJ1-1	TGTGCCAGCTCACCCGTACAGGGAGGAGTCACTGAAGCTTTCTTT	CASSPVQGGVTEAFF